The 31 T cell receptor beta chains below come from one sample, sequenced in a study of cytomegalovirus exposure and HLA in healthy donors. In the PCR, 60 Vbeta and 13 Jbeta primers were used. Some clones are missing from TCRdb's copy, which holds only in-frame ones; the method was immunoSEQ multiplex PCR. The sample contains about 140,000 clones, approximately 80% of which appear only once. Source material: PBMCs. The receptors stem from a man under 40 in good health and CMV-seronegative.

The V gene is TRBV29-1, the J gene TRBJ2-1; 11 positions match TRBD1. The CDR3 extends over 14 amino acids. Germline CDR1 and CDR2: SQVTM and ANQGSEA. Trimming took 6 bases from V and 9 from J; bases not matched to a gene: 10. This CDR3 reads CSVRGTGGKSEQFF. CDR3 nucleotides: TGCAGCGTACGGGGGACAGGGGGTAAAAGTGAGCAGTTCTTC.

This clone occurred a few times. The V gene is TRBV30, the J gene TRBJ1-1; 9 bases agree with TRBD1. The CDR3 runs to 15 residues. V trimming: 0 bases; J trimming: 5 bases; junction bases outside the gene matches: 7. CDR1 and CDR2 from the germline V gene are GTSNPN and SVGIG (reference sequence). This CDR3 reads CAWSVGRQGGTEAFF. As DNA, the CDR3 is TGTGCCTGGAGTGTGGGTAGACAGGGGGGGACTGAAGCTTTCTTT. The full variable domain, its missing parts supplied by reference TRBV30 and TRBJ1-1, is SQTIHQWPATLVQPVGSPLSLECTVEGTSNPNLYWYRQAAGRGLQLLFYSVGIGQISSEVPQNLSASRPQDRQFILSSKKLLLSDSGFYLCAWSVGRQGGTEAFFGQGTRLTVV.

This rearrangement joins TRBV30 to TRBJ2-7; D might be TRBD1 (6 bases). The CDR3 spans 15 residues. V shed 3 bases and J shed 4 bases, with 19 bases lying between them. The V gene's germline CDR1 is GTSNPN and CDR2 SVGIG (reference sequence). DNA of the CDR3: TGTGCCTGGAGCCGGGGCACAGGGTTGCTTTACGAGCAGTACTTC. Protein sequence: CAWSRGTGLLYEQYF.

The V and J genes are TRBV28 and TRBJ2-7, with D perhaps matching TRBD1 (6 bases). CDR1 and CDR2 (germline): MDHEN, SYDVKM. There are 12 residues in the CDR3. The V and J ends lost 8 bases and 0 bases respectively, with 8 bases between them. DNA of the CDR3: TGTGCCAGCCAGGGGACCTCCTACGAGCAGTACTTC. This encodes CASQGTSYEQYF.

The V gene is TRBV28, the J gene TRBJ2-7; 8 bases fit TRBD1. CDR3 length: 14 amino acids. V lost 6 bases to trimming and J lost 0 bases; unmatched junction nucleotides: 4. Germline CDR1 MDHEN, CDR2 SYDVKM. The CDR3 loop reads CASRQQGDSYEQYF. CDR3 nucleotide sequence: TGTGCCAGCAGGCAACAGGGGGACTCCTACGAGCAGTACTTC.

The chain joins TRBV5-1 to TRBJ2-2; 9 bases fit TRBD2. This CDR3 comprises 16 residues. Germline V gene lookup returns CDR1 SGHRS and CDR2 YFSETQ. V was clipped by 4 bases and J by 5 bases; unmatched bases: 9. CDR3 bases: TGCGCCAGCAGCAAGGCCGGGACTAGCCGGACCGGGGAGCTGTTTTTT. Its protein is CASSKAGTSRTGELFF.

The chain links TRBV5-1 to TRBJ1-1; tentative D call: TRBD1 (5 bases). Germline loops: CDR1 SGHRS, CDR2 YFSETQ. The CDR3 consists of 15 residues. The V end lost 0 bases, the J end lost 2 bases, and 11 bases lay between the germline ends. CDR3 amino acids: CASSLVGGGNTEAFF. The CDR3 coding sequence is TGCGCCAGCAGCTTGGTTGGCGGGGGAAACACTGAAGCTTTCTTT.

The J gene is TRBJ2-2, the V gene TRBV5-4, with 8 nucleotides matching TRBD2. The CDR3 loop spans 17 amino acids. Unmatched junction bases numbered 8, after V lost 0 bases and J lost 4 bases. CDR1 and CDR2 from the germline V gene are SGHNT and YYREEE (reference sequence). This CDR3 reads CASSLAPLAAVTGELFF. CDR3 coding DNA: TGTGCCAGCAGCTTGGCCCCACTAGCGGCAGTCACCGGGGAGCTGTTTTTT.

The V and J genes are TRBV19 and TRBJ2-7; D might be TRBD2 (5 bases). The CDR3 extends over 11 amino acids. V was cut by 6 bases and J by 2 bases, with 5 bases left in between. CDR1 LNHDA and CDR2 SQIVND come from the germline V gene (reference sequence). The CDR3 here is CASSGTYEQYF. The CDR3 DNA sequence: TGTGCCAGTAGCGGGACCTACGAGCAGTACTTC.

The chain carries TRBV9 and TRBJ2-6; 7 nucleotides line up with TRBD1. There are 18 residues in the CDR3. V shed 3 bases, J shed 2 bases, and the junction held 11 bases outside the gene matches. Germline CDR1 SGDLS, CDR2 YYNGEE. This chain's CDR3 is CASSGPTGPATGANVLTF. The CDR3 nucleotides read TGTGCCAGCAGCGGACCGACAGGGCCGGCTACTGGGGCCAACGTCCTGACTTTC.

V is TRBV30 and J is TRBJ2-5; D is perhaps TRBD2 (6 bases). The germline V and J ends were trimmed by 3 bases and 4 bases, with 6 bases remaining between them. The CDR3 spans 11 residues. Germline V gene data show CDR1 as GTSNPN and CDR2 as SVGIG (reference sequence). CDR3 bases: TGTGCCTGGAGCGGGGGAGAGACCCAGTACTTC. It translates to CAWSGGETQYF. The whole variable domain, filled in from reference TRBV30 and TRBJ2-5, reads SQTIHQWPATLVQPVGSPLSLECTVEGTSNPNLYWYRQAAGRGLQLLFYSVGIGQISSEVPQNLSASRPQDRQFILSSKKLLLSDSGFYLCAWSGGETQYFGPGTRLLVL.

V usage is TRBV6-1 and J usage is TRBJ2-2, with 9 positions matching TRBD1. Unmatched junction bases numbered 3, after V lost 1 base and J lost 6 bases. In germline, CDR1 is MNHNS, CDR2 SASEGT. The CDR3 loop spans 15 amino acids. This CDR3 is CASSEGDREAGELFF. The DNA of the CDR3 is TGTGCCAGCAGTGAAGGGGACAGGGAAGCCGGGGAGCTGTTTTTT.

The genes are TRBV5-8 and TRBJ2-5, with D hard to call. Per germline, CDR1 SGHTS and CDR2 YDEGEE. The CDR3 has 11 amino acids. V was pared by 6 bases and J by 5 bases, with 8 bases between. CDR3 DNA: TGTGCCAGCAACCCAGTTGAGACCCAGTACTTC. It translates to CASNPVETQYF.

The chain employs TRBV9 and TRBJ2-1; 16 nucleotides agree with TRBD2. CDR1 SGDLS and CDR2 YYNGEE come from the germline V gene. This CDR3 has 19 amino acids. Trimming took 4 bases from V and 6 from J; bases not matched to a gene: 13. CDR3 nucleotides: TGTGCCAGCAGCCCGGGACTAGCGGGAGGGTTGTGGCGAGGCAATGAGCAGTTCTTC. Residues: CASSPGLAGGLWRGNEQFF. Full variable domain (rest looked up from reference TRBV9 and TRBJ2-1): DSGVTQTPKHLITATGQRVTLRCSPRSGDLSVYWYQQSLDQGLQFLIQYYNGEERAKGNILERFSAQQFPDLHSELNLSSLELGDSALYFCASSPGLAGGLWRGNEQFFGPGTRLTVL.

This clone was counted a few times. The chain recombines TRBV7-3 with TRBJ2-1; 13 bases match TRBD2. Germline assignment: CDR1 SGHTA and CDR2 FQGTGA. The CDR3 is 16 residues long. The V and J ends lost 5 bases and 2 bases, in that order; junction bases with no gene match: 3. CDR3 sequence (DNA): TGTGCCAGCAGCCCCGGGACTAGCGGGACCTACAATGAGCAGTTCTTC. Translation gives CASSPGTSGTYNEQFF.

This clone was recorded a few times. The chain has TRBV28 and TRBJ2-7; 11 nucleotides line up with TRBD2. The CDR3 has 16 amino acids. The V and J ends lost 5 bases and 1 base, in that order; junction bases with no gene match: 7. From germline, CDR1 is MDHEN and CDR2 SYDVKM. The CDR3 region is CASSVTSGTLSYEQYF. For the CDR3, the DNA is TGTGCCAGCAGTGTGACTAGCGGGACCCTTTCCTACGAGCAGTACTTC.

This clone has a handful of counts. CDR3: CASSLHTGASYEQYF. CDR3 DNA: TGCGCCAGCAGCCTCCATACAGGAGCGTCCTACGAGCAGTACTTC. V gene TRBV4-1 combines with J gene TRBJ2-7, with D possibly being TRBD1 (5 bases). V was shortened by 4 bases and J by 1 base, with 14 bases between the two germline ends. The CDR3 is 15 residues long. Germline V gives CDR1 MGHRA, CDR2 YSYEKL.

This chain connects TRBV2 to TRBJ1-5, with a tentative D call TRBD1 (6 bases). The V end was cut by 5 bases, the J end by 6 bases, with 11 bases between. The CDR3 contains 13 residues. Germline V CDR1 and CDR2: SNHLY, FYNNEI. Here the CDR3 reads CASSSDRTQPQHF. As DNA, the CDR3 is TGTGCCAGCAGTTCCGACAGGACTCAGCCCCAGCATTTT.

V is TRBV7-9 and J is TRBJ2-2; the D is unclear. CDR3 length equals 16 residues. Looked up from germline, CDR1 is SEHNR and CDR2 is FQNEAQ (reference sequence). Between the trimmed V and J ends, which lost 1 base and 0 bases, there was a span of 9 bases. The CDR3 nucleotides read TGTGCCAGCAGCTTAGTAAACAGTGCGAACACCGGGGAGCTGTTTTTT. Translated: CASSLVNSANTGELFF.

The chain couples TRBV6-1 to TRBJ2-2; 8 bases map to TRBD2. CDR1 MNHNS and CDR2 SASEGT come from the germline V gene. The CDR3 is made up of 14 amino acids. Trimming at V came to 7 bases and at J to 0 bases, leaving 1 base not matched to a gene. CDR3 nucleotides: TGTGCCAGCAAACTAGCGGCGAACACCGGGGAGCTGTTTTTT. It specifies CASKLAANTGELFF.

The gene calls are TRBV19 and TRBJ2-4, with D maybe TRBD2 (5 bases). This CDR3 region has 14 residues. Germline CDR1 LNHDA, CDR2 SQIVND (reference sequence). Trimming stripped 7 bases from V and 5 bases from J, with 15 bases between. The CDR3 DNA follows: TGTGCCAGTAAAGCGGCGGGTTTCCAAAACATTCAGTACTTC. Translated, it gives CASKAAGFQNIQYF.

The rearrangement links TRBV6-5 to TRBJ2-1; 8 bases fit TRBD2. This CDR3 contains 14 residues. With 4 bases clipped from V and 6 bases from J, the junction kept 5 bases outside the gene matches. From germline, CDR1 is MNHEY and CDR2 SVGAGI. The DNA for the CDR3 is TGTGCCAGCAGTTGGCGGGAGGCTGGCAATGAGCAGTTCTTC. As protein: CASSWREAGNEQFF.

The chain links TRBV9 to TRBJ2-3; no reliable D call. The CDR3 is 13 amino acids. Germline assignment: CDR1 SGDLS and CDR2 YYNGEE. The germline V and J ends were trimmed by 2 bases and 1 base, with 5 bases remaining between them. The CDR3 coding sequence is TGTGCCAGCAGCGTCGTCGGCACAGATACGCAGTATTTT. This gives the protein CASSVVGTDTQYF.

The J gene is TRBJ2-5, the V gene TRBV5-6, with TRBD2 matching 8 bases. The V segment lost 4 bases and the J segment 2 bases; nucleotides outside the gene matches: 7. CDR3 length: 15 residues. Germline V gene lookup returns CDR1 SGHDT and CDR2 YYEEEE. CDR3 loop: CASSGGLVYQETQYF. For the CDR3, the DNA is TGTGCCAGCAGCGGGGGACTAGTATATCAAGAGACCCAGTACTTC.

J is TRBJ1-1 and V is TRBV27, with D possibly TRBD1 on 6 matching bases. The CDR3 sequence is 16 residues long. Looked up from germline, CDR1 is MNHEY and CDR2 is SMNVEV (reference sequence). V was shortened by 8 bases and J by 4 bases, with 23 bases between the two germline ends. CDR3 residues: CASGPLDSSGATEAFF. The CDR3, as DNA: TGTGCCAGCGGACCCTTGGACAGCAGCGGGGCCACTGAAGCTTTCTTT.

As DNA, the CDR3 is TGTGCCAGCAGCGGAGGACAGGGCACTTACGAGCAGTACTTC. Protein product: CASSGGQGTYEQYF. V gene TRBV5-4 combines with J gene TRBJ2-7; 8 positions agree with TRBD1. Germline CDR1 is SGHNT and CDR2 is YYREEE (reference sequence). This CDR3 has 14 amino acids. With V trimmed by 4 bases and J by 4 bases, 7 bases remained unmatched.

The chain has TRBV5-1 and TRBJ1-1, with unresolved D. The CDR3 is 11 amino acids. V was clipped by 1 base and J by 7 bases, with 5 bases between them. Germline CDR1 reads SGHRS; CDR2 reads YFSETQ. The CDR3 DNA follows: TGCGCCAGCAGCTTGCGGGGTGAAGCTTTCTTT. It codes for CASSLRGEAFF.

The rearrangement links TRBV2 to TRBJ2-3, with 14 bases that match TRBD2. There are 16 residues in the CDR3. V was pared by 4 bases and J by 4 bases, with 4 bases of the junction left unmatched. Germline V CDR1 and CDR2: SNHLY, FYNNEI. The CDR3 sequence: CASSVMGLAGADTQYF. As DNA, the CDR3 is TGTGCCAGCAGTGTCATGGGACTAGCGGGAGCAGATACGCAGTATTTT.

CDR3 nucleotides: TGTGCCTGGAGTGTCCAGCGGAGGGGTTTTTATGGCTACACCTTC. Translation gives CAWSVQRRGFYGYTF. The chain recombines TRBV30 with TRBJ1-2; D may be TRBD1 (5 bases). CDR1 GTSNPN and CDR2 SVGIG come from the germline V gene (reference sequence). Trimming pared 0 bases from V and 5 bases from J, leaving 16 bases between. The CDR3 is made up of 15 amino acids.

The genes are TRBV10-1 and TRBJ2-1; possibly TRBD1 for D (7 bases). Germline V CDR1 and CDR2: WNHNN, SYGVQD (reference sequence). Trimming took 4 bases from V and 1 from J, leaving 14 bases between them. CDR3 length: 16 amino acids. The CDR3 DNA reads as TGCGCCAGCAGTGCTATTCAGGGGGGATCCTACAATGAGCAGTTCTTC. It translates to CASSAIQGGSYNEQFF.

V and J are TRBV5-6 and TRBJ2-7, with 7 bases aligning to TRBD1. Germline V CDR1 and CDR2: SGHDT, YYEEEE. V lost 0 bases, J lost 0 bases, and 6 bases stayed unmatched. The CDR3 extends over 16 amino acids. CDR3 bases: TGTGCCAGCAGCTTGGGGACAGGCACCGACTCCTACGAGCAGTACTTC. Protein product: CASSLGTGTDSYEQYF.